This T cell receptor beta chain emerged from a study of T cell responses to AZD1222 COVID-19 vaccine. General study findings and limits: Spike-spanning, vaccine-associated CD4 TCRs were dominant at 160-218 and 743-854. The sample set comprised mostly white British donors with more females, and clonal diversity was possibly underestimated.

This clone has only a few counts. What it recognizes is unknown. Germline V gene lookup returns CDR1 SGHTA and CDR2 FQGNSA. The CDR3 is made up of 13 amino acids. Trimming removed 5 bases from V and 2 bases from J, with 9 bases in between. Using immunoSEQ multiplex PCR, the repertoire was profiled, and TCRdb retains in-frame clones only, with some absent. This sample yields around 140,000 clones, of which 80% to 95% are seen a single time; more than 3.5% belongs to the top ten. Sequenced here: peripheral blood, sampled on day 0 of AZD1222 vaccination. This clonotype was sampled from an adult in good health. The chain uses TRBV7-2 and TRBJ2-5; the D gene is possibly TRBD1 (5 bases). The CDR3 is CASSPDRQETQYF. The CDR3 DNA sequence: TGTGCCAGCAGCCCCGACAGACAAGAGACCCAGTACTTC.